Included here is one T cell receptor (beta chain) sequence, with context. Antigen unknown. TCRdb re-called the 5' RACE reads and shows each CDR3 protein once, DNA omitted. Here the sample table reports 500,000 to 600,000 distinct CDR3 sequences. This specimen comes from a study of T cells expressing NK-cell markers. As for the study in general: Sequencing of TCR beta repertoires drew on sorted CD3+CD56+NKG2C+, CD3+CD56+NKG2C- and CD3+CD56-NKG2C+ T cells. Study results and caveats: Over 5 donors carried dominant NKG2C+ clonotypes that made up 1.0-7.0% of their CD8+ T cells. Whether expanded NKG2C-expressing T cell clones recognize HCMV is unknown. These clonotypes additionally ranked first within the CD3+CD56-NKG2C+ fraction of a handful of donors.

This clonotype originated in a man between 18 and 35 years old in good health. The material sequenced was blood T cells: a sorted CD56 or NKG2C T cell subset, CD4+ or CD8+ T cells, or bulk PBMC T cells (not recorded which).

The CDR3 is CASSQDLGGSNEQFF. V gene TRBV4-3 combines with J gene TRBJ2-1; there is no DNA to check the TCRdb D call of TRBD2. Germline loops: CDR1 LGHNA, CDR2 YSLEER. The CDR3 extends over 15 amino acids.